This is a list of T cell receptor beta chains from one sample in a study of control samples from healthy donors and cancer patients. Sequencing was performed with immunoSEQ multiplex PCR; in TCRdb, only in-frame clones are kept and a portion is missing. The sample consists of 95,000 to 150,000 clones, about 89% of them appearing once. Sequencing was done on a sample of blood. The receptors shown here come from a man aged 55 to 70 in good health. Each CDR3 is given with its conserved first and last residue. D genes are given only for firm matches. Clone size is shown for a subset of rows, as once, few, many or a class of expanded clone.

size,D,J,V,DNA,CDR3
-,-,TRBJ1-1,TRBV5-1,TGCGCCAGCAGCTTGGGGGAGGGGTTCGCTGAAGCTTTCTTT,CASSLGEGFAEAFF
-,-,TRBJ2-3,TRBV7-2,TGTGCCAGCAGCTCCGGATGGAGGGGGGTGAGCACAGATACGCAGTATTTT,CASSSGWRGVSTDTQYF
-,-,TRBJ1-1,TRBV18,TGTGCCAGCTCACGCCTGACCAGTACTAACACTGAAGCTTTCTTT,CASSRLTSTNTEAFF
-,-,TRBJ1-6,TRBV6-6,TGTGCCAGCAGCCACCTTGGGCCCTCGCAAAATTCACCCCTCCACTTT,CASSHLGPSQNSPLHF
-,TRBD1,TRBJ1-1,TRBV7-2,TGTGCCAGCAGACTACGACAGGGAACGGAAGAAGCTTTCTTT,CASRLRQGTEEAFF
-,-,TRBJ1-2,TRBV3-1/TRBV3-2,TGTGCCAGCAGCCAAGAGGCCCAGGGAGGATATGGCTACACCTTC,CASSQEAQGGYGYTF
-,TRBD2,TRBJ2-5,TRBV5-1,TGCGCCAGCAGGGAGGGACTAGCGGGGGCCTCAGAGACCCAGTACTTC,CASREGLAGASETQYF
once,-,TRBJ1-2,TRBV27,TGTGCCAGCAGTTCCCAGACGGTAGCTAACTATGGCTACACCTTC,CASSSQTVANYGYTF
-,TRBD1,TRBJ2-1,TRBV7-2,TGTGCCAGCAGCTACGGGACAGGGAATCCCCATGAGCAGTTCTTC,CASSYGTGNPHEQFF
-,-,TRBJ1-2,TRBV10-3,TGTGCCATCAGTGAGTCTGGGGGGCAAAACTATGGCTACACCTTC,CAISESGGQNYGYTF
-,-,TRBJ2-6,TRBV5-1,TGCGCCAGCAGCTTGGAATGGGGCGGTGGGGCCAACGTCCTGACTTTC,CASSLEWGGGANVLTF
-,-,TRBJ1-2,TRBV6-1,TGTGCCAGCAGTGATTTGTCAGCGTATGGCTACACCTTC,CASSDLSAYGYTF
-,TRBD1,TRBJ2-5,TRBV3-1/TRBV3-2,TGTGCCAGCAGCCGGACAGGGGGGATTGGGGAGACCCAGTACTTC,CASSRTGGIGETQYF
-,-,TRBJ2-2,TRBV5-1,TGCGCCAGCAGCTTGGTTCTAGCGTTCACCGGGGAGCTGTTTTTT,CASSLVLAFTGELFF
-,-,TRBJ2-7,TRBV3-1/TRBV3-2,TGTGCCAGCAGCCAGTATGGGGGGGAGCAGTACTTC,CASSQYGGEQYF
-,-,TRBJ2-5,TRBV7-9,TGTGCCAGCAGCTTATCGTTGGGCCAAGAGACCCAGTACTTC,CASSLSLGQETQYF
once,-,TRBJ2-1,TRBV6-6,TGTGCCAGCAGTTACAGGGGCAATGAGCAGTTCTTC,CASSYRGNEQFF
-,-,TRBJ2-2,TRBV12-3/TRBV12-4,TGTGCCAGCAGATTGTGGGTCGGGGAGCTGTTTTTT,CASRLWVGELFF
few,-,TRBJ1-1,TRBV7-2,TGTGCCAGCAGCCCACGACGACAGGACACTGAAGCTTTCTTT,CASSPRRQDTEAFF
-,-,TRBJ1-5,TRBV7-9,TGTGCCAGCAGTCGTGATAGCAATCAGCCCCAGCATTTT,CASSRDSNQPQHF
-,TRBD1,TRBJ1-1,TRBV7-9,TGTGCCAGCACCCCGACAGGGGCTGGTACTGAAGCTTTCTTT,CASTPTGAGTEAFF
-,TRBD1,TRBJ1-5,TRBV19,TGTGCCAGTAGGCCAGGGGGAAATCAGCCCCAGCATTTT,CASRPGGNQPQHF
-,-,TRBJ1-4,TRBV19,TGTGCCAGTAGTGGTCGTCGGGAGAATGAAAAACTGTTTTTT,CASSGRRENEKLFF
-,-,TRBJ1-2,TRBV2,TGTGCCAGCAGTGGGCAGGGATTCTATGGCTACACCTTC,CASSGQGFYGYTF